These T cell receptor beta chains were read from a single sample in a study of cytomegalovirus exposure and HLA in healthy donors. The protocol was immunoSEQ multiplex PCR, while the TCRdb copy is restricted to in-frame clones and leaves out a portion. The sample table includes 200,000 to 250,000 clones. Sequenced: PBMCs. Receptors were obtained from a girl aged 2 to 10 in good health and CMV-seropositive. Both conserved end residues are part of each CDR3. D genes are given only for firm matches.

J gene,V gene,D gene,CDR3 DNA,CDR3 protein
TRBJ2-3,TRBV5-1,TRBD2,TGCGCCAGCAGCTGGGGACTAGCGGACCCCCGCACAGATACGCAGTATTTT,CASSWGLADPRTDTQYF
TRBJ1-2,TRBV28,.,TGTGCCAGCAGTTCGGTCTATGGCTACACCTTC,CASSSVYGYTF
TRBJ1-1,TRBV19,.,TGTGCCAGTAGTATAGATCGCGGGACTGAAGCTTTCTTT,CASSIDRGTEAFF
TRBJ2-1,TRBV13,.,TGTGCCAGCAGCCCTGGCGGGGGAGGGGGGAATGAGCAGTTCTTC,CASSPGGGGGNEQFF
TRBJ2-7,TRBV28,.,TGTGCCAGCAGTCCACTAATCAGGGGCCCGCAGTACTTC,CASSPLIRGPQYF
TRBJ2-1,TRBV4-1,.,TGCGCCAGCAGCCGGGGCGTTGGGGCCCTCAATGAGCAGTTCTTC,CASSRGVGALNEQFF
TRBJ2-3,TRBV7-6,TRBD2,TGTGCCAGCAGCCCCCGAATATTTGCGGGGGGCACAGATACGCAGTATTTT,CASSPRIFAGGTDTQYF
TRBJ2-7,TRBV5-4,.,TGTGCCAGCAGCTTGTGGTCGGGGGTAGAGTACGAGCAGTACTTC,CASSLWSGVEYEQYF
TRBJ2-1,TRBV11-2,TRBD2,TGTGCCAGCAGACTACCGGGACTAGAGGGTTACAATGAGCAGTTCTTC,CASRLPGLEGYNEQFF
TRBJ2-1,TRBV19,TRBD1,TGTGCCAGTAGTAGGACAGGGGGCTCCTACAATGAGCAGTTCTTC,CASSRTGGSYNEQFF
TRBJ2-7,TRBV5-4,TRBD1,TGTGCCAGCAGTCATCGGGACAGGGGGCGCGAGCAGTACTTC,CASSHRDRGREQYF
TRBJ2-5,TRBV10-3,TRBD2,TGTGCCATCAGTGAGTCGAGCGGACTAGCGGGAGAGACCCAGTACTTC,CAISESSGLAGETQYF
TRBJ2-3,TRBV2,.,TGTGCCAGCAGTGACCCGGGGACAGATACGCAGTATTTT,CASSDPGTDTQYF
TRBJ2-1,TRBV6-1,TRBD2,TGTGCCAGCAGTGAATCCATGGGGGGGAGGGCGTTCTTC,CASSESMGGRAFF
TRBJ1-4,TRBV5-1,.,TGCGCCAGCAGCCGGGAGCCAAATGAAAAACTGTTTTTT,CASSREPNEKLFF
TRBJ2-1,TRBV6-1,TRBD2,TGTGCCACCCACCGGACTAGCGGTTACTTGGATGAGCAGTTCTTC,CATHRTSGYLDEQFF
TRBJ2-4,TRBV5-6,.,TGTGCCAGCAGCTTGGGGGGCAGGGTTTACAAAAACATTCAGTACTTC,CASSLGGRVYKNIQYF
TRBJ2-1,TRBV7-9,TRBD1,TGTGCCAGCAGCACTCCAACTGGGCAGGGGGTCTCCTACAATGAGCAGTTCTTC,CASSTPTGQGVSYNEQFF
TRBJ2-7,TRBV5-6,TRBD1,TGTGCCAGCAGCTTGGGGACAGGGGTCTCCTACGAGCAGTACTTC,CASSLGTGVSYEQYF
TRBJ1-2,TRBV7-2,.,TGTGCCAGCAGCTCAGTCCAGGGCTATGGCTACACCTTC,CASSSVQGYGYTF
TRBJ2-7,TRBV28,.,TGTGCCAGCAGTTCTACGGGGGACCTTAAATACGAGCAGTACTTC,CASSSTGDLKYEQYF
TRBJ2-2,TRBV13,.,TGTGCCAGCAGAGGTCGTTCGGGGGTCGGGGAGCTGTTTTTT,CASRGRSGVGELFF
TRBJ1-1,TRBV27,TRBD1,TGTGCCAGCAGTACCCGGGACAGGGCGGAGAACACTGAAGCTTTCTTT,CASSTRDRAENTEAFF
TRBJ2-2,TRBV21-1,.,TGTGCCAACCCTACTCTGTCCGGGGAGCTGTTTTTT,CANPTLSGELFF
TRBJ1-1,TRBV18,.,TGTGCCAGTCACGGTCCAGGATCGGTGAACACTGAAGCTTTCTTT,CASHGPGSVNTEAFF
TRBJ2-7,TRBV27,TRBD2,TGTGCCAGCAGTTCCGCGGGAGGCACCTACGAGCAGTACTTC,CASSSAGGTYEQYF
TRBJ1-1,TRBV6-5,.,TGTGCCAGCAGCCTAGAAGAGGGAAGAGGCACTGAAGCTTTCTTT,CASSLEEGRGTEAFF
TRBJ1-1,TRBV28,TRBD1,TGTGCCAGCAGTGGTTACTCAGGGGGCTCGGCTTTCTTT,CASSGYSGGSAFF
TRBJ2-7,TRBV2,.,TGTGCCAGCAGGTTGAGCTCCTACGAGCAGTACTTC,CASRLSSYEQYF
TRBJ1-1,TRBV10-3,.,TGTGCCACTGGACAGAACACTGAAGCTTTCTTT,CATGQNTEAFF